This T cell receptor (beta chain) was identified during a study of T cells in Graves' hyperthyroidism and ophthalmopathy. Study-level results: The majority of expanded thyroid clonotypes above 0.001 also appeared in blood.

For this clonotype: Antigen specificity is unknown.

J was trimmed by 5 bases and V by 1 base; bases with no gene match: 7. From germline, CDR1 is SGHTA and CDR2 FQGNSA. The CDR3 runs to 16 residues. Amplification of TCR beta CDR3 regions was performed using RNA transcripts as template. An initial round of RT-PCR targeting the TCR CDR3 relied on the HTBI primer set. TCRdb recomputed calls from the multiplex PCR reads with MiXCR, one row per CDR3 protein. The sample has about 250,000 distinct CDR3 sequences, more than 20% seen once. The TCR comes from a woman between 40 and 50 years old with Graves' ophthalmopathy. The chain has TRBV7-2 and TRBJ2-5, with 10 bases identical to TRBD2. Sequenced input: blood. CDR3 coding DNA: TGTGCCAGCAGCTTAGGAGCGGGAGGGCCCGGCGAGACCCAGTACTTC. Translation gives CASSLGAGGPGETQYF.